A single sample is the source of the 6 T cell receptor beta chains below, sequenced in a study of siplizumab effects on memory and regulatory T cells. Generated by immunoSEQ multiplex PCR, the TCRdb table keeps only in-frame clones and is missing some. The sample shows about 15,000 clones, around 41% of them seen only once. Coculturing at 37°C lasted 5 to 6 days for the mixed lymphocyte reaction cells. Their specific antigens are unknown. Sequencing input: CFSE-low (dividing) CD4+ T cells sorted from an allogeneic mixed lymphocyte reaction. The receptors derive from a human donor in good health; the cells came from an allogeneic mixed lymphocyte reaction. Some clones in this sample may be carry-over from other donors' samples.

V usage is TRBV11-3 and J usage is TRBJ2-2; D tentatively reads TRBD1 or TRBD2 (5 bases each). The germline CDR1 and CDR2 sequences are SGHNT and YENEEA. The CDR3 is 17 residues long. The V end was cut by 0 bases, the J end by 4 bases, with 15 bases between. The CDR3 reads CASSLERGVTPTGELFF. The CDR3 DNA reads TGTGCCAGCAGCTTAGAAAGGGGAGTGACCCCCACCGGGGAGCTGTTTTTT.

The gene calls are TRBV10-3 and TRBJ2-3, with D possibly being TRBD1 (6 bases). V lost 7 bases and J 1 base, leaving 12 bases between the germline ends. This CDR3 region has 14 residues. The germline gives CDR1 ENHRY, CDR2 SYGVKD. The CDR3 nucleotides read TGTGCCATCACCCCGGACAGAGGCACAGATACGCAGTATTTT. Protein product: CAITPDRGTDTQYF.

This clone has only a few counts. The chain is built from TRBV5-1 and TRBJ2-7, with 7 positions matching TRBD2. Germline CDR1 is SGHRS and CDR2 is YFSETQ. Germline trimming cut 3 bases from V and 6 bases from J; bases unmatched to any gene: 21. The CDR3 runs 18 residues. CDR3 DNA: TGCGCCAGCAGCTCCCGCCTCGGAGCGGGGACTACGTATGGCGAGCAGTACTTC. This codes for CASSSRLGAGTTYGEQYF.

By sample share, this clone is medium-sized. J is TRBJ2-7 and V is TRBV10-1; D could derive from TRBD1 or TRBD2 (6 bases each). CDR1 is WNHNN, CDR2 SYGVQD, per germline (reference sequence). The CDR3 runs 15 residues. Trimming took 1 base from V and 0 from J, leaving 10 bases between them. The CDR3 loop is CASSEFGGLSYEQYF. The CDR3, as DNA: TGCGCCAGCAGTGAGTTTGGGGGGCTCTCCTACGAGCAGTACTTC.

The CDR3 bases are TGTGCCAGCAGCCTTTCGGGGGGGCGTACAGCCGTATGGGGGGACACCTTC. This encodes CASSLSGGRTAVWGDTF. This chain uses TRBV14 with TRBJ1-2, with D possibly TRBD1 on 6 matching bases. The CDR3 is 17 amino acids. The germline CDR1 and CDR2 sequences are SGHDN and FVKESK. Trimming took off 4 bases at V and 12 bases at J, with 30 bases between the two ends. The entire variable domain, with the rest obtained from reference TRBV14 and TRBJ1-2, is as follows: EAGVTQFPSHSVIEKGQTVTLRCDPISGHDNLYWYRRVMGKEIKFLLHFVKESKQDESGMPNNRFLAERTGGTYSTLKVQPAELEDSGVYFCASSLSGGRTAVWGDTFGSGTRLTVV.

In its sample, this clone ranks as medium-sized. J is TRBJ1-4 and V is TRBV9; 8 bases map to TRBD1. Germline lookup yields CDR1 SGDLS and CDR2 YYNGEE. The CDR3 runs 14 residues. The trim removed 4 bases at V and 7 bases at J, leaving 6 bases unmatched. Written as DNA, the CDR3 is TGTGCCAGCAGCCCACAGGGGGTTGGTGAAAAACTGTTTTTT. Protein: CASSPQGVGEKLFF.